These 30 T cell receptor beta chains came from one sample sequenced in a study of early T cells in non-severe SARS-CoV-2 infection. TCRdb re-derived calls from the 5' RACE reads in MiXCR, one entry per CDR3 protein. The sample carries over 90,000 distinct CDR3 sequences, about 12% recorded once. Sequenced here: whole blood, sampled at baseline. The receptors originated from an adult who was a healthcare worker with PCR-confirmed SARS-CoV-2 infection or an uninfected control (not recorded which).

The CDR3 reads CASSLTGQLAKNIQYF. Here the CDR3 DNA reads TGTGCCAGCAGTTTGACAGGGCAACTAGCCAAAAACATTCAGTACTTC. The V call is TRBV12-3 or TRBV12-4, the J call TRBJ2-4; 7 bases are shared with TRBD1. The CDR3 has 16 amino acids. V was pared by 3 bases and J by 0 bases, with 5 bases of the junction left unmatched.

This clonotype was observed at least ten times. The chain joins TRBV3-1 to TRBJ1-2, with D maybe TRBD1 (6 bases). CDR1 LGHDT and CDR2 YNNKEL come from the germline V gene (reference sequence). The CDR3 has 13 amino acids. Trimming took off 3 bases at V and 3 bases at J, with 8 bases between the two ends. The CDR3 here is CASSQRTDYGYTF. CDR3 nucleotides: TGTGCCAGCAGCCAGAGGACAGACTATGGCTACACCTTC.

This clonotype was detected only a few times. The chain joins TRBV5-8 to TRBJ2-4; TRBD1 agrees at 8 bases. The CDR3 spans 17 residues. J lost 1 base, V lost 0 bases, and 6 bases had no gene match. Germline V lookup: CDR1 SGHTS, CDR2 YDEGEE. The CDR3 nucleotides are TGTGCCAGCAGCTTGGCCGGAACAGGGGGTGCCAAAAACATTCAGTACTTC. Translating it yields CASSLAGTGGAKNIQYF. Based on the CDR3 plus reference TRBV5-8 and TRBJ2-4, the full variable domain is EAGVTQSPTHLIKTRGQQATLRCSPISGHTSVYWYQQALGLGLQFLLWYDEGEERNRGNFPPRFSGRQFPNYSSELNVNALELEDSALYLCASSLAGTGGAKNIQYFGAGTRLSVL.

This chain links TRBV2 with TRBJ2-2; 8 nucleotides line up with TRBD1. The J segment lost 4 bases and the V segment lost 4 bases, leaving 8 bases of the junction unmatched. The CDR3 is 16 residues long. Looked up from germline, CDR1 is SNHLY and CDR2 is FYNNEI. The CDR3 sequence is CASSAPTGEFTGELFF. The CDR3 DNA follows: TGTGCCAGCAGTGCCCCGACAGGGGAATTCACCGGGGAGCTGTTTTTT.

The CDR3 bases are TGCAGTGCCGGGGGGATTAGGGGCTCTTACACTGAAGCTTTCTTT. It yields the protein CSAGGIRGSYTEAFF. The chain couples TRBV20-1 to TRBJ1-1, with D possibly being TRBD1 (5 bases). The length of the CDR3 is 15 residues. Per germline, CDR1 DFQATT and CDR2 SNEGSKA (reference sequence). The V gene lost 6 bases and the J gene lost 3 bases, with 20 bases spanning the gap.

This clonotype was seen a handful of times. The V and J genes are TRBV2 and TRBJ2-7; 14 nucleotides match TRBD2. The ends lost 8 bases at V and 3 bases at J; junction bases unmatched: 6. The CDR3 runs 15 residues. Per the germline V gene, CDR1 is SNHLY and CDR2 is FYNNEI. The CDR3 nucleotides are TGTGCCAGCCGGAAGGGACTAGCGGGAGTCTACGAGCAGTACTTC. This gives the protein CASRKGLAGVYEQYF.

This clonotype has just a few counts. The chain carries TRBV5-1 and TRBJ2-7, with 10 bases lining up with TRBD1. Per germline, CDR1 SGHRS and CDR2 YFSETQ. Germline trimming cut 3 bases from V and 6 bases from J; bases unmatched to any gene: 9. The CDR3 sequence is 15 residues long. The CDR3 here is CASSYEDRGRGEQYF. The DNA of the CDR3 is TGCGCCAGCAGCTATGAAGACAGGGGGCGCGGCGAGCAGTACTTC.

This clonotype was observed a few times. The V gene is TRBV10-2, the J gene TRBJ1-2; no definite D call. Trimming took off 7 bases at V and 7 bases at J, with 13 bases between the two ends. CDR3 size: 12 residues. Germline-derived CDR1 and CDR2 are WSHSY and SAAADI. The CDR3 protein is CASTPAAGGYTF. Written as DNA, the CDR3 is TGCGCCAGCACGCCCGCGGCGGGTGGCTACACCTTC.

The V and J genes are TRBV29-1 and TRBJ1-1; tentative D call: TRBD1 (5 bases). The CDR3 sequence is 11 residues long. The V gene's germline CDR1 is SQVTM and CDR2 ANQGSEA. With 8 bases removed from V and 4 bases from J, the gap between germline ends came to 11 bases. CDR3 nucleotides: TGCAGCTCACCGGGGGGCACTGAAGCTTTCTTT. Encoded protein: CSSPGGTEAFF.

V is TRBV29-1 and J is TRBJ2-3; D unresolved. Trimming left V 2 bases short and J 6 bases short, with 9 bases between. Germline V lookup: CDR1 SQVTM, CDR2 ANQGSEA. The CDR3 is 12 residues long. The CDR3 loop is CSVEIAGDTQYF. The CDR3 DNA reads as TGCAGCGTTGAAATAGCCGGGGATACGCAGTATTTT.

This clonotype was seen repeatedly, ten times or more. V is TRBV7-9 and J is TRBJ2-2, with no clear D. Germline V gives CDR1 SEHNR, CDR2 FQNEAQ (reference sequence). Trimming cost V 1 base and J 5 bases, with 14 bases left between them. This CDR3 is 16 amino acids long. CDR3 bases: TGTGCCAGCAGCTTAGAGTGGCAGTTGAGTACCGGGGAGCTGTTTTTT. Its protein is CASSLEWQLSTGELFF.

V is TRBV11-1 and J is TRBJ2-4, with 9 nucleotides matching TRBD2. The length of the CDR3 is 19 residues. CDR1 and CDR2 from the germline V gene are SGHAT and FQDESV (reference sequence). J was trimmed by 0 bases and V by 4 bases; bases with no gene match: 13. CDR3 in amino acids: CASSSTSGPDLIAKNIQYF. In nucleotides, the CDR3 is TGTGCCAGCAGCTCGACTAGCGGACCCGACCTCATAGCCAAAAACATTCAGTACTTC.

Judged by abundance, this clonotype is medium-sized. The chain links TRBV9 to TRBJ2-1, with D possibly matching TRBD1 (5 bases). With 0 bases removed from V and 7 bases from J, the gap between germline ends came to 11 bases. This CDR3 has 14 amino acids. The germline V gene encodes CDR1 SGDLS and CDR2 YYNGEE. Here the CDR3 DNA reads TGTGCCAGCAGCGTAGTTACCCCAGGGAATGAGCAGTTCTTC. Protein product: CASSVVTPGNEQFF.

This clonotype has more than one count but fewer than ten. The chain couples TRBV7-6 to TRBJ2-5; the D is unclear. CDR3 length equals 13 residues. Deletions cut 5 bases from V and 4 bases from J, with 11 bases between. Germline V gene sequence: CDR1 SGHVS, CDR2 FNYEAQ. CDR3 residues: CASSRSVGETQYF. The CDR3 nucleotides are TGTGCCAGCAGCCGGTCCGTGGGAGAGACCCAGTACTTC.

This clonotype came up many times. The DNA for the CDR3 is TGCGCCAGCAGCTCTAGCGGATACAATGAGCAGTTCTTC. Translation gives CASSSSGYNEQFF. The rearrangement uses TRBV5-1 and TRBJ2-1, with 7 positions matching TRBD2. V was pared by 3 bases and J by 4 bases, with 1 base of the junction left unmatched. From germline, CDR1 is SGHRS and CDR2 YFSETQ. CDR3 size: 13 residues.

The chain couples TRBV20-1 to TRBJ1-1; D remains ambiguous. The CDR3 extends over 13 amino acids. Germline V gives CDR1 DFQATT, CDR2 SNEGSKA (reference sequence). V was trimmed by 1 base and J by 5 bases, leaving 11 bases between them. Here the CDR3 DNA reads TGCAGTGCTAGAGCTGGACCTGGAACTGAAGCTTTCTTT. This encodes CSARAGPGTEAFF.

This clonotype was picked up a small number of times. The chain employs TRBV11-2 and TRBJ2-3; a weak D match, TRBD2 (6 bases). Trimming pared 1 base from V and 2 bases from J, leaving 13 bases between. Per the germline V gene, CDR1 is SGHAT and CDR2 is FQNNGV. The CDR3 length is 16 residues. The CDR3 DNA follows: TGTGCCAGCAGCTTAGTGGCTAGCGCATACACAGATACGCAGTATTTT. Residues: CASSLVASAYTDTQYF. Variable domain in full (rest from reference TRBV11-2 and TRBJ2-3): EAGVAQSPRYKIIEKRQSVAFWCNPISGHATLYWYQQILGQGPKLLIQFQNNGVVDDSQLPKDRFSAERLKGVDSTLKIQPAKLEDSAVYLCASSLVASAYTDTQYFGPGTRLTVL.

This clonotype was detected ten times or more. V is TRBV24-1 and J is TRBJ2-1; D possibly uses TRBD1 or TRBD2 (5 bases each). The CDR3 covers 15 residues. The germline V and J ends were trimmed by 6 bases and 9 bases, with 20 bases remaining between them. Germline values: CDR1 KGHDR, CDR2 SFDVKD. CDR3 DNA sequence: TGTGCCACCAGTCTCACTGGACAAAACCGGGGTGAGCAGTTCTTC. It is translated as CATSLTGQNRGEQFF.

The chain links TRBV18 to TRBJ1-4, with 9 bases matching TRBD1. Germline trimming cut 2 bases from V and 8 bases from J; bases unmatched to any gene: 6. The CDR3 totals 15 residues. Looked up from germline, CDR1 is KGHSH and CDR2 is LQKENI. CDR3 amino acids: CASSPVRTGDEKLFF. The CDR3 DNA reads as TGTGCCAGCTCACCAGTCCGGACAGGGGACGAAAAACTGTTTTTT.

This clonotype was detected only a few times. The chain combines TRBV11-2 with TRBJ2-7, with 7 bases fitting TRBD2. The trim removed 2 bases at V and 0 bases at J, leaving 4 bases unmatched. The germline V gene encodes CDR1 SGHAT and CDR2 FQNNGV. This CDR3 spans 15 amino acids. CDR3 in DNA: TGTGCCAGCAGCTTATCGCTAGCGGTCTCCTACGAGCAGTACTTC. Its protein is CASSLSLAVSYEQYF.

The chain combines TRBV11-2 with TRBJ2-3; no definite D call. CDR3 size: 16 residues. Germline loops: CDR1 SGHAT, CDR2 FQNNGV. Between the trimmed V and J ends, which lost 1 base and 2 bases, there was a span of 13 bases. The CDR3: CASSLVPLLITDTQYF. Written as DNA, the CDR3 is TGTGCCAGCAGCTTAGTCCCCCTCCTGATCACAGATACGCAGTATTTT.

This clonotype showed up just a few times. The CDR3 DNA is TGTGCCAGCATCCTCCATCCAGGCTCTGGAAACACCATATATTTT. Its protein is CASILHPGSGNTIYF. The chain recombines TRBV11-2 with TRBJ1-3; D not resolved. Germline V CDR1 and CDR2: SGHAT, FQNNGV. V lost 7 bases to trimming and J lost 0 bases, with 13 bases between them. This CDR3 contains 15 residues. The full variable domain, completed using reference TRBV11-2 and TRBJ1-3, is EAGVAQSPRYKIIEKRQSVAFWCNPISGHATLYWYQQILGQGPKLLIQFQNNGVVDDSQLPKDRFSAERLKGVDSTLKIQPAKLEDSAVYLCASILHPGSGNTIYFGEGSWLTVV.

V is TRBV3-1 and J is TRBJ2-3; a weak D match, TRBD1 (6 bases). This CDR3 is built from 15 residues. Germline V gives CDR1 LGHDT, CDR2 YNNKEL (reference sequence). V was pared by 0 bases and J by 7 bases, with 14 bases between. The DNA for the CDR3 is TGTGCCAGCAGCCAAGAACCCCTCAGGGGATATACGCAGTATTTT. Protein product: CASSQEPLRGYTQYF.

This clonotype was seen at least ten times. The CDR3 protein is CASSEAFGGRKGGELFF. The CDR3 DNA reads as TGTGCCAGCAGTGAAGCGTTCGGCGGGAGGAAAGGCGGGGAGCTGTTTTTT. The chain has TRBV2 and TRBJ2-2; 8 bases match TRBD2. The ends lost 0 bases at V and 7 bases at J; junction bases unmatched: 10. CDR1 is SNHLY, CDR2 FYNNEI, per germline. CDR3 length: 17 residues.

The J gene is TRBJ2-7, the V gene TRBV7-2; possibly TRBD1 or TRBD2 for D (6 bases each). The ends were cut back, 6 bases at V and 6 bases at J, with 12 bases in the middle. Germline assignment: CDR1 SGHTA and CDR2 FQGNSA. The CDR3 extends over 12 amino acids. DNA of the CDR3: TGTGCCAGCAGTTCGCCGGGGGCCGAGCAGTACTTC. Its translation: CASSSPGAEQYF.

The chain uses TRBV24-1 and TRBJ2-3; D could derive from TRBD1 or TRBD2 (5 bases each). V was trimmed by 9 bases and J by 4 bases, leaving 13 bases between them. Germline CDR1 is KGHDR and CDR2 is SFDVKD. CDR3 length: 13 residues. CDR3 sequence reads: CATRGGNSDTQYF. Here the CDR3 DNA reads TGTGCCACCCGGGGCGGAAACTCAGATACGCAGTATTTT.

This chain connects TRBV12-3 or TRBV12-4 to TRBJ2-3; D ambiguous. The CDR3 covers 13 residues. V gave up 0 bases and J gave up 10 bases, with 11 bases separating them. CDR3 sequence reads: CASSLAPLSSQYF. The CDR3 bases are TGTGCCAGCAGTTTAGCCCCGTTAAGCTCGCAGTATTTT.

This sequence joins TRBV5-1 and TRBJ2-2; no clear D gene. V lost 3 bases, J lost 0 bases, and 9 bases lay in between. CDR3 length equals 15 residues. In germline, CDR1 is SGHRS, CDR2 YFSETQ. This CDR3 is CASSYDIANTGELFF. The CDR3 DNA follows: TGCGCCAGCAGCTACGACATCGCGAACACCGGGGAGCTGTTTTTT.

There are many counts of this clonotype. The rearrangement links TRBV7-9 to TRBJ2-7; TRBD2 agrees at 7 bases. V lost 6 bases, J lost 6 bases, and 20 bases stayed unmatched. The CDR3 length is 17 residues. Germline V gives CDR1 SEHNR, CDR2 FQNEAQ (reference sequence). The CDR3 nucleotides read TGTGCCAGCAGTTCGCCACTGGGTCAGGGAGGGGAACCCGAGCAGTACTTC. Its protein product is CASSSPLGQGGEPEQYF.

The rearrangement joins TRBV11-3 to TRBJ2-7, with 8 bases lining up with TRBD2. Trimming removed 3 bases from V and 2 bases from J; junction bases left unmatched: 3. CDR3 length: 14 amino acids. The germline V gene has CDR1 SGHNT and CDR2 YENEEA. The CDR3 region has the DNA TGTGCCAGCAGCTTCGGGGGGGGCACCTACGAGCAGTACTTC. This translates into CASSFGGGTYEQYF.